The next 14 T cell receptor beta chains were all read from a single sample in a study of control samples from healthy donors and cancer patients. Repertoires were generated with immunoSEQ multiplex PCR, while TCRdb's copy carries only in-frame clones and drops some. The sample has 100,000 to 150,000 clones; just under 95% are singletons. The sequencing sample was made of blood. These receptors all stem from a man between 18 and 35 years old in good health.

The V call is TRBV6-2 or TRBV6-3, the J call TRBJ2-1; 7 positions match TRBD2. Germline V lookup: CDR1 MNHEY, CDR2 SVGEGT. The CDR3 runs 15 residues. V was clipped by 6 bases and J by 3 bases; unmatched bases: 8. The CDR3 DNA sequence: TGTGCCAGCAGCCCGCGGGGGAATCGCTACAATGAGCAGTTCTTC. Its translation: CASSPRGNRYNEQFF.

The rearrangement uses TRBV2 and TRBJ2-6; TRBD2 matches at 7 bases. V shed 3 bases, J shed 0 bases, and the junction held 8 bases outside the gene matches. From germline, CDR1 is SNHLY and CDR2 FYNNEI. The CDR3 runs to 18 residues. The CDR3 here is CASSEDRLAFSGANVLTF. The CDR3 nucleotides are TGTGCCAGCAGTGAGGATCGACTAGCCTTCTCTGGGGCCAACGTCCTGACTTTC.

The rearrangement joins TRBV9 to TRBJ1-6; D is ambiguous. The ends were cut back, 2 bases at V and 0 bases at J, with 6 bases in the middle. The CDR3 extends over 15 amino acids. The germline V gene has CDR1 SGDLS and CDR2 YYNGEE. The CDR3 spells CASSVTSSYNSPLHF. The CDR3 nucleotides read TGTGCCAGCAGCGTCACAAGCTCCTATAATTCACCCCTCCACTTT.

The rearrangement uses TRBV10-2 and TRBJ2-3; D gene unclear. Germline assignment: CDR1 WSHSY and CDR2 SAAADI. V gave up 0 bases and J gave up 2 bases, with 15 bases separating them. The length of the CDR3 is 17 residues. CDR3 nucleotide sequence: TGCGCCAGCAGTGAGTCCCCCTACAAACGGCCCACAGATACGCAGTATTTT. Amino acid sequence: CASSESPYKRPTDTQYF.

This chain links TRBV6-1 with TRBJ1-2; 10 positions agree with TRBD1. This CDR3 has 16 amino acids. After removal of 3 bases from V and 4 bases from J, the junction contained 8 bases not matched to a gene. Germline CDR1 and CDR2: MNHNS and SASEGT. This chain's CDR3 is CASSETQWTGGYGYTF. DNA for the CDR3: TGTGCCAGCAGTGAGACCCAGTGGACAGGGGGCTATGGCTACACCTTC.

V usage is TRBV9 and J usage is TRBJ2-3, with 10 bases lining up with TRBD2. The germline gives CDR1 SGDLS, CDR2 YYNGEE. V was pared by 3 bases and J by 2 bases, with 6 bases of the junction left unmatched. The CDR3 totals 16 residues. The CDR3 here is CASSGASGGHTDTQYF. For the CDR3, the DNA is TGTGCCAGCAGCGGGGCTAGCGGGGGTCACACAGATACGCAGTATTTT.

Only one count was recorded for this clone. This sequence joins TRBV5-5 and TRBJ1-6; TRBD1 is a possible D gene (5 bases). The V gene lost 4 bases and the J gene lost 5 bases, with 13 bases spanning the gap. Germline CDR1 and CDR2: SGHKS and YYEKEE (reference sequence). The CDR3 is made up of 15 amino acids. The CDR3 here is CASSTLTENNSPLHF. The CDR3 DNA is TGTGCCAGCAGCACCCTGACAGAAAATAATTCACCCCTCCACTTT.

The chain has TRBV25-1 and TRBJ1-5, with D possibly being TRBD1 (6 bases). Per the germline V gene, CDR1 is MGHDK and CDR2 is SYGVNS. V was shortened by 4 bases and J by 5 bases, with 9 bases between the two germline ends. CDR3 length: 13 amino acids. The CDR3 DNA reads TGTGCCAGCAGTGCGGACAGTCATCAGCCCCAGCATTTT. It encodes CASSADSHQPQHF.

J is TRBJ1-6 and V is TRBV7-9, with D tentatively TRBD1 (5 bases). V dropped 0 bases and J dropped 9 bases, with 12 bases sitting between them. Germline assignment: CDR1 SEHNR and CDR2 FQNEAQ (reference sequence). The CDR3 contains 15 residues. The CDR3 sequence is CASSLAGTGGSPLHF. The CDR3 DNA reads as TGTGCCAGCAGCTTAGCAGGGACGGGGGGTTCACCCCTCCACTTT.

The chain links TRBV7-9 to TRBJ1-1, with a tentative D call TRBD1 (6 bases). The V end lost 1 base, the J end lost 0 bases, and 18 bases lay between the germline ends. The CDR3 runs to 18 residues. Germline values: CDR1 SEHNR, CDR2 FQNEAQ (reference sequence). The CDR3, as DNA: TGTGCCAGCAGCTTAGTGGGGTTTTTCAGGGGTATGAACACTGAAGCTTTCTTT. Translating it yields CASSLVGFFRGMNTEAFF.

The chain joins TRBV20-1 to TRBJ1-2; D is uncertain. Trimming removed 3 bases at V and 2 bases at J, with 16 bases between. CDR1 and CDR2 (germline): DFQATT, SNEGSKA (reference sequence). The CDR3 extends over 15 amino acids. The CDR3 DNA is TGCAGTGCTAGTGGCGCCCGGAGGACCAACTATGGCTACACCTTC. Its translation is CSASGARRTNYGYTF.

The chain has TRBV5-5 and TRBJ1-3; D gene uncertain. The V and J ends lost 0 bases and 4 bases respectively, with 11 bases between them. Germline CDR1 SGHKS, CDR2 YYEKEE (reference sequence). The CDR3 length is 15 residues. CDR3 coding DNA: TGTGCCAGCAGCTTGGACAGAAGAAGCGGAAACACCATATATTTT. Amino acids: CASSLDRRSGNTIYF.

In this sample, this clone turned up once. The CDR3 loop reads CATRRGGKNIQYF. DNA of the CDR3: TGTGCCACCAGGCGGGGGGGTAAAAACATTCAGTACTTC. This rearrangement joins TRBV24-1 to TRBJ2-4, with TRBD2 matching over 9 bases. This CDR3 contains 13 residues. CDR1 and CDR2 from the germline V gene are KGHDR and SFDVKD. J lost 4 bases, V lost 7 bases, and 1 base had no gene match.

The rearrangement links TRBV7-6 to TRBJ2-1; TRBD1 might be the D (6 bases). The length of the CDR3 is 14 residues. Looked up from germline, CDR1 is SGHVS and CDR2 is FNYEAQ. V was shortened by 2 bases and J by 8 bases, with 13 bases between the two germline ends. CDR3 protein: CASSLWAEGDEQFF. Written as DNA, the CDR3 is TGTGCCAGCAGCTTATGGGCAGAGGGGGATGAGCAGTTCTTC.